Shown below are 18 T cell receptor beta chains from a single sample sequenced in a study of T cells in Graves' hyperthyroidism and ophthalmopathy. Amplification yielded TCR beta CDR3 regions, with RNA transcripts as the source. RT-PCR in the first round (using the HTBI primer set) targeted the TCR CDR3. TCRdb called the multiplex PCR reads again in MiXCR, with one record for every CDR3 protein. The profile shows 500,000 to 600,000 distinct CDR3 sequences, around 17% of them singletons. Input material: blood. These receptors were obtained from a woman under 30 with Graves' hyperthyroidism.

This clonotype was observed many times. CDR3 sequence reads: CASSPLVPVEPTEAFF. CDR3 in DNA: TGTGCCAGCAGCCCTCTAGTTCCAGTCGAGCCCACTGAAGCTTTCTTT. The V gene is TRBV3-1, the J gene TRBJ1-1; D remains ambiguous. Germline-derived CDR1 and CDR2 are LGHDT and YNNKEL (reference sequence). The V and J ends lost 4 bases and 4 bases respectively, with 19 bases between them. The length of the CDR3 is 16 residues. The whole variable domain, filled in from reference TRBV3-1 and TRBJ1-1, reads DTAVSQTPKYLVTQMGNDKSIKCEQNLGHDTMYWYKQDSKKFLKIMFSYNNKELIINETVPNRFSPKSPDKAHLNLHINSLELGDSAVYFCASSPLVPVEPTEAFFGQGTRLTVV.

This clonotype was counted ten times or more. The CDR3 spells CATTQREKLFF. The CDR3 DNA is TGTGCCACCACCCAGAGGGAAAAACTGTTTTTT. The chain is built from TRBV15 and TRBJ1-4; D unresolved. The V end was cut by 7 bases, the J end by 8 bases, with 8 bases between. The CDR3 loop spans 11 amino acids. Germline V lookup: CDR1 LNHNV, CDR2 YYDKDF (reference sequence). The full variable domain, with the rest looked up from reference TRBV15 and TRBJ1-4, is DAMVIQNPRYQVTQFGKPVTLSCSQTLNHNVMYWYQQKSSQAPKLLFHYYDKDFNNEADTPDNFQSRRPNTSFCFLDIRSPGLGDTAMYLCATTQREKLFFGSGTQLSVL.

The sample holds a few counts of this clonotype. The V call is TRBV5-6, the J call TRBJ1-5; no clear D gene. V was shortened by 1 base and J by 2 bases, with 10 bases between the two germline ends. The CDR3 loop spans 15 amino acids. From germline, CDR1 is SGHDT and CDR2 YYEEEE. The CDR3 reads CASSLSWVGNQPQHF. The CDR3, as DNA: TGTGCCAGCAGCTTGTCCTGGGTAGGCAATCAGCCCCAGCATTTT.

CDR3 amino acids: CASATGGEGETQYF. As DNA, the CDR3 is TGTGCCAGTGCGACAGGGGGCGAGGGAGAGACCCAGTACTTC. V usage is TRBV28 and J usage is TRBJ2-5; the match to TRBD1 covers 10 bases. CDR1 is MDHEN and CDR2 is SYDVKM in the germline V gene. This CDR3 contains 14 residues. V lost 9 bases and J lost 4; bases outside the gene matches: 8.

The chain combines TRBV27 with TRBJ1-1; D remains ambiguous. The length of the CDR3 is 12 residues. Germline CDR1 reads MNHEY; CDR2 reads SMNVEV (reference sequence). The V gene lost 6 bases and the J gene lost 3 bases, with 8 bases spanning the gap. The CDR3 protein is CASSPDYTEAFF. CDR3 DNA sequence: TGTGCCAGCAGCCCCGACTACACTGAAGCTTTCTTT.

This clonotype was observed at least ten times. The rearrangement uses TRBV5-1 and TRBJ2-3; maybe TRBD2 (5 bases). CDR1 and CDR2 from the germline V gene are SGHRS and YFSETQ. Trimming pared 0 bases from V and 2 bases from J, leaving 7 bases between. This CDR3 is 14 amino acids long. The chain's CDR3 is CASSLGRYTDTQYF. CDR3 coding DNA: TGCGCCAGCAGCTTGGGGAGGTACACAGATACGCAGTATTTT.

The chain uses TRBV5-1 and TRBJ2-5; D remains ambiguous. CDR3 length: 15 residues. V lost 0 bases, J lost 3 bases, and 12 bases lay in between. CDR1 and CDR2 (germline): SGHRS, YFSETQ. The CDR3 DNA sequence: TGCGCCAGCAGCTTGGCTGTGGTGAGAAAAGAGACCCAGTACTTC. Its translation is CASSLAVVRKETQYF.

On this clonotype itself: A read error may be the cause here, since a much bigger clone is one base away. The chain couples TRBV7-3 to TRBJ2-2; a weak D match, TRBD2 (5 bases). The CDR3 extends over 16 amino acids. Germline V gene lookup returns CDR1 SGHTA and CDR2 FQGTGA. CDR3 in amino acids: CASSSGSGDGTGELLF. The CDR3, as DNA: TGTGCCAGCAGCTCAGGCTCTGGCGATGGCACCGGGGAGCTGCTTTTT.

The chain links TRBV29-1 to TRBJ2-7, with TRBD2 identical over 9 bases. The germline V gene has CDR1 SQVTM and CDR2 ANQGSEA. The junction had 10 bases not matched to a gene; V was cut back by 7 bases and J by 6 bases. This CDR3 spans 13 amino acids. For the CDR3, the DNA is TGCAGCGCAGCCGGGACTAGCAACGGCGAGCAGTACTTC. Its translation: CSAAGTSNGEQYF.

This clonotype showed up many times. The chain combines TRBV5-5 with TRBJ2-7; D uncertain. Germline V gene lookup returns CDR1 SGHKS and CDR2 YYEKEE (reference sequence). The CDR3 consists of 13 residues. Trimming removed 2 bases from V and 5 bases from J, with 11 bases in between. In DNA form, the CDR3 reads TGTGCCAGCAGCTTATTACCGGGCCACGAGCAGTACTTC. This sequence encodes CASSLLPGHEQYF.

This chain connects TRBV4-2 to TRBJ2-6, with D unresolved. This CDR3 comprises 16 residues. Trimming removed 0 bases at V and 2 bases at J, with 8 bases between. Germline V CDR1 and CDR2: LGHNA, YNFKEQ. CDR3 nucleotide sequence: TGTGCCAGCAGCCAAGAAGCAGAGACTGGGGCCAACGTCCTGACTTTC. Its translation: CASSQEAETGANVLTF.

This clonotype was detected many times. The chain joins TRBV20-1 to TRBJ2-7; 9 bases match TRBD1. Germline values: CDR1 DFQATT, CDR2 SNEGSKA (reference sequence). This CDR3 has 13 residues. Trimming cost V 6 bases and J 5 bases; bases outside gene matches: 8. The CDR3 DNA is TGCAGTGCCCCTGGGTGGGACAGGGACGAGCAGTACTTC. Translation gives CSAPGWDRDEQYF.

This clonotype was seen many times. CDR3: CASSPHGGLETQYF. Written as DNA, the CDR3 is TGTGCCAGCAGCCCCCACGGAGGGTTAGAGACCCAGTACTTC. The rearrangement uses TRBV7-2 and TRBJ2-5, with a possible D match to TRBD2 (6 bases). Between the trimmed V and J ends, which lost 5 bases and 4 bases, there was a span of 14 bases. The CDR3 is 14 amino acids. The V gene's germline CDR1 is SGHTA and CDR2 FQGNSA.

The chain carries TRBV4-1 and TRBJ2-1; 9 nucleotides match TRBD2. This CDR3 is 16 amino acids long. Germline trimming cut 3 bases from V and 6 bases from J; bases unmatched to any gene: 9. Germline CDR1 reads MGHRA; CDR2 reads YSYEKL. The CDR3 DNA is TGCGCCAGCAGCCAGGGCTGGGGACTAGCAAGCAATGAGCAGTTCTTC. Protein sequence: CASSQGWGLASNEQFF.

This clonotype was detected many times. This chain joins TRBV14 and TRBJ1-2; D not resolved. V shed 5 bases and J shed 4 bases, with 11 bases lying between them. The CDR3 consists of 13 residues. Germline assignment: CDR1 SGHDN and CDR2 FVKESK. The CDR3 spells CASSAAGIYGYTF. For the CDR3, the DNA is TGTGCCAGCAGCGCCGCGGGGATCTATGGCTACACCTTC.

This clonotype was recorded many times. The chain joins TRBV11-2 to TRBJ1-2; tentatively, D is TRBD1 (5 bases). CDR1 and CDR2 (germline): SGHAT, FQNNGV. The CDR3 is 15 residues long. Trimming pared 6 bases from V and 4 bases from J, leaving 18 bases between. As DNA, the CDR3 is TGTGCCAGCAGGCACCCCGGCGGGACGATCTATGGCTACACCTTC. It encodes CASRHPGGTIYGYTF. The full variable domain, in which reference TRBV11-2 and TRBJ1-2 provide the parts outside the CDR3, is EAGVAQSPRYKIIEKRQSVAFWCNPISGHATLYWYQQILGQGPKLLIQFQNNGVVDDSQLPKDRFSAERLKGVDSTLKIQPAKLEDSAVYLCASRHPGGTIYGYTFGSGTRLTVV.

The V gene is TRBV7-3, the J gene TRBJ1-5; 9 positions match TRBD1. The V gene's germline CDR1 is SGHTA and CDR2 FQGTGA. This CDR3 spans 15 amino acids. With 5 bases clipped from V and 5 bases from J, the junction kept 7 bases outside the gene matches. Here the CDR3 reads CASSPPGQGYQPQHF. CDR3 coding DNA: TGTGCCAGCAGCCCCCCGGGACAGGGATATCAGCCCCAGCATTTT. Variable domain in full (rest from reference TRBV7-3 and TRBJ1-5): GAGVSQTPSNKVTEKGKYVELRCDPISGHTALYWYRQSLGQGPEFLIYFQGTGAADDSGLPNDRFFAVRPEGSVSTLKIQRTERGDSAVYLCASSPPGQGYQPQHFGDGTRLSIL.

This CDR3 reads CASSLDRAQMNTEAFF. CDR3 bases: TGTGCCAGCAGCTTGGACAGGGCCCAAATGAACACTGAAGCTTTCTTT. The genes are TRBV5-8 and TRBJ1-1; tentative D call: TRBD1 (6 bases). The V end lost 0 bases, the J end lost 0 bases, and 12 bases lay between the germline ends. The CDR3 runs 16 residues. The germline gives CDR1 SGHTS, CDR2 YDEGEE.